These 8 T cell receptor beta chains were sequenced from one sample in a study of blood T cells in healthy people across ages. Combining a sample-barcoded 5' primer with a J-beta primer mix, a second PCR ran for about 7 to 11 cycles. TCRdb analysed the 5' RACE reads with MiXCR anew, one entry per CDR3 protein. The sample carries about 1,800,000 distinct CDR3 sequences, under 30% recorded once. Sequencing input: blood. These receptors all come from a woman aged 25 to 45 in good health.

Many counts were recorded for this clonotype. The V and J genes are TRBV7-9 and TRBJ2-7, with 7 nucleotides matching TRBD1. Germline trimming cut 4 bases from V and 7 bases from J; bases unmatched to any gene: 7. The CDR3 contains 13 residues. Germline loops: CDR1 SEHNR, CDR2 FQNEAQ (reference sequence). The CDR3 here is CASSSGDRREQYF. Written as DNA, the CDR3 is TGTGCCAGCAGCTCCGGGGACAGAAGGGAGCAGTACTTC. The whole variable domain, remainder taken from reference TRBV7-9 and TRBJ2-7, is DTGVSQNPRHKITKRGQNVTFRCDPISEHNRLYWYRQTLGQGPEFLTYFQNEAQLEKSRLLSDRFSAERPKGSFSTLEIQRTEQGDSAMYLCASSSGDRREQYFGPGTRLTVT.

The CDR3 is CASRVNNQPQHF. CDR3 bases: TGTGCCAGCAGGGTGAACAATCAGCCCCAGCATTTT. The gene calls are TRBV2 and TRBJ1-5, with D unclear. Between the trimmed V and J ends, which lost 6 bases and 3 bases, there was a span of 6 bases. From germline, CDR1 is SNHLY and CDR2 FYNNEI. This CDR3 spans 12 amino acids.

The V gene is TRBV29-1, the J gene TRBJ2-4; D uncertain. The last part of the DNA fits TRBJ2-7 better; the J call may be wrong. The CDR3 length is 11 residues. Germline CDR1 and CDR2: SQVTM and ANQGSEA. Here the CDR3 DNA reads TGCAGCTCGCAGACCGACTACGAGCAGTACTTC. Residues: CSSQTDYEQYF.

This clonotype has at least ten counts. In nucleotides, the CDR3 is TGTGCCAGCAGGGGCACTGAAGCTTTCTTT. Encoded protein: CASRGTEAFF. The chain uses TRBV12-3 or TRBV12-4 and TRBJ1-1; D call uncertain. Trimming cost V 6 bases and J 4 bases, with 3 bases left between them. This CDR3 is 10 amino acids long.

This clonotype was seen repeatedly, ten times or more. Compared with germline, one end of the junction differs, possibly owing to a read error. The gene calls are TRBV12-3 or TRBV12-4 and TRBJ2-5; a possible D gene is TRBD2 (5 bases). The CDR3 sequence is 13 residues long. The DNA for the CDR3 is TGTGCCAGCAGCTTAGCGCCCGTAGAGACCCAGTACTTC. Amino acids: CASSLAPVETQYF.

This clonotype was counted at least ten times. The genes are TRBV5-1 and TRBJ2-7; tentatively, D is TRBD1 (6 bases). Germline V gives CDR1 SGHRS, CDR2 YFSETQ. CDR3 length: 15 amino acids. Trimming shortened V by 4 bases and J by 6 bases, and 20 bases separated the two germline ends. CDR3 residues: CASSLRTDPRGEQYF. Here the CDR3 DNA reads TGCGCCAGCAGCCTTAGGACGGATCCCAGGGGCGAGCAGTACTTC.

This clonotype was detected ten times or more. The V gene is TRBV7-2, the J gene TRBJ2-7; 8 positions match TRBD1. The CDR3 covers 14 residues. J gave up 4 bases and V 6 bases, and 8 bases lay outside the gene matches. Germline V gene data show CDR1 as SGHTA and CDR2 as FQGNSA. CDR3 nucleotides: TGTGCCAGCAGAACCGGGACAGGCCTTTACGAGCAGTACTTC. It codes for CASRTGTGLYEQYF.

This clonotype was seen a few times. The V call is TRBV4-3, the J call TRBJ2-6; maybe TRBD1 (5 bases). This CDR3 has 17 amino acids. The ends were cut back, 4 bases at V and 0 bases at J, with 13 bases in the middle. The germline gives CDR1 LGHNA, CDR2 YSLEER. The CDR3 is CASSRGRLSSGANVLTF. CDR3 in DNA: TGCGCCAGCAGCCGGGGCAGGTTATCCTCTGGGGCCAACGTCCTGACTTTC.